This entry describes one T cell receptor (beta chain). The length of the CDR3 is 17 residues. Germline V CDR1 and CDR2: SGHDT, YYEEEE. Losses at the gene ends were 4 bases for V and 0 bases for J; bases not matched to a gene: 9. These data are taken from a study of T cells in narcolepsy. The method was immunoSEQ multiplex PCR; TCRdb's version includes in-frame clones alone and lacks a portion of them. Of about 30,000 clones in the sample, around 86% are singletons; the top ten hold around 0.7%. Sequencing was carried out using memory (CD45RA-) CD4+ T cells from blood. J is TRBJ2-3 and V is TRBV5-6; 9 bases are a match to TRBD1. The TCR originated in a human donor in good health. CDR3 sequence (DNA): TGTGCCAGCAGCCGCCCGGGACAGGGCCGTAGCACAGATACGCAGTATTTT. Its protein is CASSRPGQGRSTDTQYF.